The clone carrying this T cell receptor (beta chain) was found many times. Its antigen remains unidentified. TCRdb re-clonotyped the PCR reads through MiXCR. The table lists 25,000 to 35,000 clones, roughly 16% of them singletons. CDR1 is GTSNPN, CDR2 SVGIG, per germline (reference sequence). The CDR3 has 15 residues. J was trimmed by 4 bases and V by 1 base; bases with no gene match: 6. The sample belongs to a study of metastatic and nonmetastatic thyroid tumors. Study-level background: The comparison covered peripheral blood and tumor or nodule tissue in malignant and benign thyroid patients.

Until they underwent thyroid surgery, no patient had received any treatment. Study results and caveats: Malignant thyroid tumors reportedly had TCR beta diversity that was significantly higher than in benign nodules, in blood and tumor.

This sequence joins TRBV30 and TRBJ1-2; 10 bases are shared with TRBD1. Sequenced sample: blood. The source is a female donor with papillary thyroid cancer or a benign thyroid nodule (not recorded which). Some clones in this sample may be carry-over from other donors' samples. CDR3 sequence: CAWSARDRGFYGYTF. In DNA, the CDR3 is TGTGCCTGGAGTGCCCGGGACAGGGGATTCTATGGCTACACCTTC.